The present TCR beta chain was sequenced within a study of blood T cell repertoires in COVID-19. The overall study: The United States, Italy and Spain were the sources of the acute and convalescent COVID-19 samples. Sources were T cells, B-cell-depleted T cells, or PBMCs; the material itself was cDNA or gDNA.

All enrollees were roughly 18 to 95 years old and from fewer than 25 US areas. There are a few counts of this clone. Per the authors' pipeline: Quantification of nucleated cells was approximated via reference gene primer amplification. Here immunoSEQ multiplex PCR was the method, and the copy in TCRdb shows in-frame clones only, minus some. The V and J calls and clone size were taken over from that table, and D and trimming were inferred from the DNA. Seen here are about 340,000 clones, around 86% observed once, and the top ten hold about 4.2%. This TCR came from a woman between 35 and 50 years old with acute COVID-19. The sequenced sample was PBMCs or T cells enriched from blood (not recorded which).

The CDR3 reads CASSLGQTVGYGYTF. The DNA for the CDR3 is TGTGCCAGCAGCTTGGGACAGACCGTTGGCTATGGCTACACCTTC. V gene TRBV5-6 combines with J gene TRBJ1-2; D perhaps matches TRBD1 (5 bases). The germline gives CDR1 SGHDT, CDR2 YYEEEE. The CDR3 loop spans 15 amino acids. Trimming shortened V by 0 bases and J by 4 bases, and 13 bases separated the two germline ends.